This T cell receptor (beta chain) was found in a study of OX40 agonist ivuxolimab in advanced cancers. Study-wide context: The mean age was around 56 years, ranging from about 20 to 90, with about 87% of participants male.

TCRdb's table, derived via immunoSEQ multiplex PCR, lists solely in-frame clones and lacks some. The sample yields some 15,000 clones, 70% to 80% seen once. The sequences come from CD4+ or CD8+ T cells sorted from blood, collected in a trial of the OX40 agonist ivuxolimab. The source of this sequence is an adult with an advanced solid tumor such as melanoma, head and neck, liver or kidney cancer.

The CDR3 coding sequence is TGTGCCAGCAGCCCCGGACTAGCGGGAGCCGAGTACAATGAGCAGTTCTTC. Amino acids: CASSPGLAGAEYNEQFF. This chain uses TRBV7-9 with TRBJ2-1, with 13 bases lining up with TRBD2. CDR3 length: 17 amino acids. CDR1 and CDR2 from the germline V gene are SEHNR and FQNEAQ (reference sequence). The trim removed 5 bases at V and 4 bases at J, leaving 8 bases unmatched.